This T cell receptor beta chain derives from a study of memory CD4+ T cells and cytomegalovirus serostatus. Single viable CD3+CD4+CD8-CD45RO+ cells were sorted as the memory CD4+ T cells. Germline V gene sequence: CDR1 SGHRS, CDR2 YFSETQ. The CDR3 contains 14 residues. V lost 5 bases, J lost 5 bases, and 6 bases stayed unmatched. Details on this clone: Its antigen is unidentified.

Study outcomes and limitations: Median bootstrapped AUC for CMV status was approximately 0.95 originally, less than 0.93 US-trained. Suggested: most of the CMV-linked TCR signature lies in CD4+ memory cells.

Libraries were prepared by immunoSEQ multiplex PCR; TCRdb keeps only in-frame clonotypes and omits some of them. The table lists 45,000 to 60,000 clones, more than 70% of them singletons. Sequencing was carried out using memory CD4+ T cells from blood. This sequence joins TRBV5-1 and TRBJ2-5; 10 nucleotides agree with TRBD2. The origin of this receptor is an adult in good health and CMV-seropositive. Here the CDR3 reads CASRSGRADETQYF. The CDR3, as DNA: TGCGCCAGCAGGAGCGGGAGGGCCGATGAGACCCAGTACTTC.